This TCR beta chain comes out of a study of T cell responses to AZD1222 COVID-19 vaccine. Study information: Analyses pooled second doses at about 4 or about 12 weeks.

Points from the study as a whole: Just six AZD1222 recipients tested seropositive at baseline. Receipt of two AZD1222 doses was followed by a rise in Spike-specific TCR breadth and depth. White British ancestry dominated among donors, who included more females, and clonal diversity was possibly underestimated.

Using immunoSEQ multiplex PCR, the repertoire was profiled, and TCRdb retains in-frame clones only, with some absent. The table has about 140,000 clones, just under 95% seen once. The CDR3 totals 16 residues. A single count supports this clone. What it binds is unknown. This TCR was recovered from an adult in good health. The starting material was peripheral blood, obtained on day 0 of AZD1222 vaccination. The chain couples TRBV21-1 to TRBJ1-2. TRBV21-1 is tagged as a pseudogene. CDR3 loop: CASSNLGTDHNYGYTF. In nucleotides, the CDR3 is TGTGCCAGCAGCAATCTCGGGACGGATCACAACTATGGCTACACCTTC.